This TCR beta chain was observed in a study of shared clonotypes between healthy human individuals. The CDR3 length is 12 residues. Per germline, CDR1 SGHRS and CDR2 YFSETQ. Between the trimmed V and J ends, which lost 3 bases and 4 bases, there was a span of 5 bases. The protocol was immunoSEQ multiplex PCR, while the TCRdb copy is restricted to in-frame clones and leaves out a portion. This table has roughly 1.5 million clones, 98% appearing once. CD45RA-negative memory and CD45RA+ naive subsets were split from the CD4+ cells. The clonotype originates from a man aged 25-40 years in good health. The rearrangement uses TRBV5-1 and TRBJ2-1, with D possibly TRBD2 on 5 matching bases. Sequencing was done on a sample of naive CD4+ T cells sorted from blood. Described subset: CD45RA+ positively selected. CDR3 DNA sequence: TGCGCCAGCAGCTGGGAGTACAATGAGCAGTTCTTC. Translating gives CASSWEYNEQFF.